These T cell receptor beta chains were read from a single sample in a study of cytomegalovirus exposure and HLA in healthy donors. Some clones are missing from TCRdb's copy, which holds only in-frame ones; the method was immunoSEQ multiplex PCR. Among 55,000 to 65,000 clones listed, roughly 95% were seen once. Sequencing was performed on PBMCs. These receptors came from a woman in her late teens or twenties in good health and CMV-seropositive. Each CDR3 is given with its conserved first and last residue. The D gene is left open where the match is weak. Not all rows give a size; the values are once, few, many and, for expanded clones, a class.

CASKAGGRNEQFF,TGTGCCAGCAAAGCGGGGGGGCGAAATGAGCAGTTCTTC,TRBD2,TRBV6-1,TRBJ2-1,NA
CASSGGQGYTEAFF,TGTGCCAGCAGCGGTGGACAGGGATACACTGAAGCTTTCTTT,TRBD1,TRBV5-6,TRBJ1-1,NA
CASRLSGQPQHF,TGTGCCAGCAGACTGTCGGGTCAGCCCCAGCATTTT,NA,TRBV28,TRBJ1-5,NA
CASSESRLLPYEQYF,TGTGCCAGCAGTGAATCTAGGCTCCTTCCCTACGAGCAGTACTTC,NA,TRBV25-1,TRBJ2-7,NA
CASSLLDRGRHTGELFF,TGTGCCAGCAGCTTACTGGACAGGGGGCGACACACCGGGGAGCTGTTTTTT,TRBD1,TRBV7-3,TRBJ2-2,NA
CASTLSSDRTYEQYF,TGTGCCAGTACCCTCTCGTCGGACAGGACCTACGAGCAGTACTTC,TRBD1,TRBV19,TRBJ2-7,NA
CAISEPGLQGNTIYF,TGTGCCATCAGTGAGCCGGGACTCCAAGGAAACACCATATATTTT,NA,TRBV10-3,TRBJ1-3,NA
CASSPGTAYEQYF,TGTGCCAGCAGTCCCGGGACAGCCTACGAGCAGTACTTC,TRBD1,TRBV27,TRBJ2-7,NA
CASSHEGAGAYEQYF,TGCGCCAGCAGCCACGAGGGCGCAGGAGCCTACGAGCAGTACTTC,NA,TRBV4-3,TRBJ2-7,NA
CASSRTGGRGNTIYF,TGTGCCAGCAGCAGAACAGGGGGTAGAGGAAACACCATATATTTT,TRBD1,TRBV7-2,TRBJ1-3,NA
CASSQDTSGTPRAYEQYF,TGTGCCAGCAGCCAAGACACTAGCGGGACTCCCCGGGCCTACGAGCAGTACTTC,TRBD2,TRBV4-2,TRBJ2-7,NA
CASSLGPGQSSGANVLTF,TGCGCCAGCAGCTTAGGGCCAGGACAAAGCTCTGGGGCCAACGTCCTGACTTTC,NA,TRBV5-1,TRBJ2-6,NA
CASSLTGDRNYGYTF,TGTGCCAGCAGCTTAACGGGGGACAGGAACTATGGCTACACCTTC,TRBD1,TRBV7-3,TRBJ1-2,NA
CASSIVGGSHNEQFF,TGTGCCAGTAGTATAGTGGGGGGTTCCCACAATGAGCAGTTCTTC,NA,TRBV19,TRBJ2-1,few
CSVGLAGGLMNTEAFF,TGCAGCGTTGGGCTGGCAGGGGGACTCATGAACACTGAAGCTTTCTTT,TRBD1,TRBV29-1,TRBJ1-1,NA
CASSRQDTGEKLFF,TGTGCCAGCTCACGACAGGACACGGGTGAAAAACTGTTTTTT,NA,TRBV18,TRBJ1-4,NA
CSVGAGWTEAFF,TGCAGCGTGGGGGCAGGGTGGACTGAAGCTTTCTTT,NA,TRBV29-1,TRBJ1-1,NA
CASSLGTEQYF,TGTGCCAGCAGCCTTGGCACCGAGCAGTACTTC,NA,TRBV28,TRBJ2-7,NA
CASSSPRTGLEKLFF,TGTGCCAGCAGTTCCCCCAGGACAGGTCTAGAAAAACTGTTTTTT,TRBD1,TRBV28,TRBJ1-4,NA
CASSVTLAGATDTQYF,TGTGCCAGCAGCGTGACTTTAGCGGGGGCCACAGATACGCAGTATTTT,TRBD2,TRBV5-5,TRBJ2-3,NA
CASTRQYSNQPQHF,TGTGCCAGCACCCGACAGTATAGCAATCAGCCCCAGCATTTT,NA,TRBV6-1,TRBJ1-5,NA
CASSFIGSSYNEQFF,TGCGCCAGCAGCTTCATCGGGAGCTCCTACAATGAGCAGTTCTTC,NA,TRBV5-1,TRBJ2-1,NA
CASSRTGFLNQPQHF,TGTGCCAGCAGTCGGACAGGCTTCCTTAATCAGCCCCAGCATTTT,TRBD1,TRBV27,TRBJ1-5,once
CASSSGLAGQETQYF,TGTGCCAGCAGCTCGGGACTAGCGGGACAAGAGACCCAGTACTTC,TRBD2,TRBV5-4,TRBJ2-5,NA
CASSPIRENMDRPNYGYTF,TGTGCCAGCAGCCCTATAAGAGAAAATATGGACAGACCCAACTATGGCTACACCTTC,NA,TRBV9,TRBJ1-2,NA
CASSLGRTSGKDNEQFF,TGTGCCAGCAGCTTAGGTAGGACTAGCGGGAAGGACAATGAGCAGTTCTTC,TRBD2,TRBV7-9,TRBJ2-1,NA
CASSQDPGLGGTQYF,TGTGCCAGCAGCCAAGACCCGGGACTAGGGGGGACCCAGTACTTC,TRBD2,TRBV4-2,TRBJ2-5,once
CASRGGTGGTEQYF,TGTGCCAGCCGAGGGGGGACAGGGGGCACCGAGCAGTACTTC,TRBD1,TRBV27,TRBJ2-7,few
CASSREADPNGYEQYF,TGTGCCAGCAGCCGAGAAGCGGACCCGAACGGCTACGAGCAGTACTTC,NA,TRBV5-6,TRBJ2-7,few
CASRIGQGYQPQHF,TGTGCCAGCAGAATCGGACAGGGGTATCAGCCCCAGCATTTT,TRBD1,TRBV6-5,TRBJ1-5,NA
CASSLGTSDPYNEQFF,TGCGCCAGCAGCTTGGGTACTAGCGATCCCTACAATGAGCAGTTCTTC,TRBD2,TRBV5-1,TRBJ2-1,NA